The TCR beta chain described here comes from a study of human T cells and chemical hapten exposure. General study points: Given that the donors had alopecia, their immune response may differ from that seen in healthy people. It was expanded TCRs that formed significantly more large CDR3 similarity clusters than controls did.

The length of the CDR3 is 14 residues. CDR1 is SGHVS and CDR2 is FNYEAQ in the germline V gene. Trimming took 1 base from V and 7 from J, leaving 10 bases between them. The table lists this clonotype with many counts. Its antigen is unknown. As to time point: patch test 2, 6 weeks after DPC sensitization. The treatment: therapeutic diphenylcyclopropenone sensitization with weekly scalp DPC. TCRdb re-called the RACE reads through MiXCR, storing one row per CDR3 protein. The sample carries 110,000 or so distinct CDR3 sequences, roughly a tenth recorded once. The genes are TRBV7-6 and TRBJ1-4; D remains ambiguous. This clonotype originated in a woman in her forties with alopecia areata. Some clones in this sample may be carry-over from other donors' samples. The sample in question was whole blood, obtained in connection with sensitization to the hapten diphenylcyclopropenone (DPC). The CDR3 DNA reads TGTGCCAGCAGCTTAGTGACGGCCGGTGAAAAACTGTTTTTT. The encoded protein is CASSLVTAGEKLFF. The full variable domain, in which reference TRBV7-6 and TRBJ1-4 provide the parts outside the CDR3, is GAGVSQSPRYKVTKRGQDVALRCDPISGHVSLYWYRQALGQGPEFLTYFNYEAQQDKSGLPNDRFSAERPEGSISTLTIQRTEQRDSAMYRCASSLVTAGEKLFFGSGTQLSVL.